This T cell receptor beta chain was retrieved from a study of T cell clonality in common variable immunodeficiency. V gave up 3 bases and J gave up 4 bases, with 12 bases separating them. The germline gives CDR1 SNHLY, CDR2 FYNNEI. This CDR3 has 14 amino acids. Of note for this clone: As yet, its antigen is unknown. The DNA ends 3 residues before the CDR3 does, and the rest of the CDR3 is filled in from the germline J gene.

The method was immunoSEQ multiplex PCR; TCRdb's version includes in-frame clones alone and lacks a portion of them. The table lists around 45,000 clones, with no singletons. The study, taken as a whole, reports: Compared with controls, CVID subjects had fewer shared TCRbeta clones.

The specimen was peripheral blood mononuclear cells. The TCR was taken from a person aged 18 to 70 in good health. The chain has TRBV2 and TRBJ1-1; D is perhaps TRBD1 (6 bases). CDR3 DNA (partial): TGTGCCAGCAGTGACCGGACAGTCGGCACTGAA. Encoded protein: CASSDRTVGTE. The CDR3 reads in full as CASSDRTVGTEAFF.